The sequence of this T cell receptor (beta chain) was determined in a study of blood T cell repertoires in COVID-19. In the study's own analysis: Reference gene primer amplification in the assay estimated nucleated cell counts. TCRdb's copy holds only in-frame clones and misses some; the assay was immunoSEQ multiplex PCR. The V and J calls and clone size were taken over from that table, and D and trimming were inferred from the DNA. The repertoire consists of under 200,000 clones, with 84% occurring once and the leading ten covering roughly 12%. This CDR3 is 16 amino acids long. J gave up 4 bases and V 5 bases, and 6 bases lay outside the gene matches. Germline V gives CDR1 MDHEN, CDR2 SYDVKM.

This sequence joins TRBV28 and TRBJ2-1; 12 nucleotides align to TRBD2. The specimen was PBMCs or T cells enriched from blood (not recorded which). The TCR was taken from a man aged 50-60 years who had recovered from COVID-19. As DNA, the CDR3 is TGTGCCAGCAGTGTGTTGACTAGCGGGGGATACAATGAGCAGTTCTTC. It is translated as CASSVLTSGGYNEQFF.